This T cell receptor beta chain was obtained from a study of molecular identifiers for immune sequencing clone quantification. From the PCR reads, TCRdb called clonotypes with MiXCR, one entry per CDR3 protein. This sample has approximately 54,000 distinct CDR3 sequences, with approximately 25% found just once. Study-wide points: In CMV-specific effectors, clones above 20 copies held over 99% of molecules; naive, under 1%. The study reportedly detected spiked Jurkat TCR RNA from one cell among approximately 1 million naive cells.

Naive CD8 T cells were sorted, and the gate applied was CD8+CD4-CCR7+CD45RA+. Ten or more counts support this clonotype. Its cognate antigen is unknown. CDR3 length equals 14 residues. The J segment lost 6 bases and the V segment lost 4 bases, leaving 4 bases of the junction unmatched. CDR1 MNHEY and CDR2 SVGAGI come from the germline V gene. The chain uses TRBV6-5 and TRBJ2-3; 10 bases fit TRBD1. Input material: naive CD8+ T cells from blood, with Jurkat cell RNA spiked in. Indicated subset: FACS-sorted CD8+CD4-CCR7+CD45RA+ naive T cells. The receptor was derived from a human donor in good health. Some libraries in this study had Jurkat cell RNA spiked in. The CDR3 DNA reads TGTGCCAGCAGTTGGGACAGGGGAGGCGATACGCAGTATTTT. Translated, it gives CASSWDRGGDTQYF.